Below are 17 T cell receptor beta chains sequenced from a single sample in a study of identical twins. A single record per CDR3 protein comes from TCRdb applying MiXCR to the 5' RACE reads. The data hold 700,000 or so distinct CDR3 sequences, with more than 6.5% observed a single time. Another study also made use of these data, one on yellow fever vaccine responses in identical twins.

The sample consisted of PBMCs. These receptors were collected from a woman aged 18-29 years in good health.

This chain links TRBV15 with TRBJ2-7, with D perhaps matching TRBD1 or TRBD2 (5 bases each). Trimming took off 0 bases at V and 4 bases at J, with 10 bases between the two ends. Germline V gives CDR1 LNHNV, CDR2 YYDKDF (reference sequence). This CDR3 comprises 14 residues. The CDR3: CATSREAGGYEQYF. CDR3 nucleotides: TGTGCCACCAGCAGAGAGGCTGGGGGTTACGAGCAGTACTTC.

This clonotype occurred many times. The chain combines TRBV19 with TRBJ2-1; D possibly corresponds to TRBD1 (6 bases). This CDR3 spans 15 amino acids. Trimming removed 7 bases at V and 0 bases at J, with 13 bases between. Germline V gene data show CDR1 as LNHDA and CDR2 as SQIVND (reference sequence). CDR3 nucleotides: TGTGCCAGTACCCCAGACAGGAGCTCCTACAATGAGCAGTTCTTC. Translation gives CASTPDRSSYNEQFF.

This clonotype has just a few counts. V and J are TRBV12-3 or TRBV12-4 and TRBJ2-7, with 7 bases lining up with TRBD1. The length of the CDR3 is 14 residues. The trim removed 5 bases at V and 3 bases at J, leaving 7 bases unmatched. CDR3 residues: CASSTGTDIYEQYF. In DNA, the CDR3 is TGTGCCAGCAGTACCGGGACAGACATCTACGAGCAGTACTTC.

In this sample, this clonotype turned up a few times. The CDR3 is CSAGLAGGKNIQYF. The CDR3 DNA follows: TGCAGTGCTGGGCTAGCGGGGGGGAAAAACATTCAGTACTTC. This chain uses TRBV20-1 with TRBJ2-4; 12 bases align to TRBD2. CDR1 and CDR2 (germline): DFQATT, SNEGSKA (reference sequence). Trimming cost V 5 bases and J 4 bases; bases outside gene matches: 3. CDR3 length: 14 amino acids.

This clonotype was detected ten times or more. This rearrangement joins TRBV12-3 or TRBV12-4 to TRBJ1-1; D remains unclear. This CDR3 comprises 12 residues. The ends were cut back, 5 bases at V and 1 base at J, with 5 bases in the middle. The CDR3 DNA reads as TGTGCCAGCAGTGAGACGAACACTGAAGCTTTCTTT. This codes for CASSETNTEAFF.

This sequence joins TRBV5-1 and TRBJ2-3; 8 nucleotides line up with TRBD2. Germline trimming cut 5 bases from V and 6 bases from J; bases unmatched to any gene: 14. CDR3 length: 16 residues. The germline gives CDR1 SGHRS, CDR2 YFSETQ. The CDR3 DNA reads as TGCGCCAGCAGTATGGGACCGGGACTAGGGCCCGATACGCAGTATTTT. Its translation: CASSMGPGLGPDTQYF.

The V and J genes are TRBV10-2 and TRBJ2-7; TRBD2 is a possible D gene (6 bases). The ends were cut back, 3 bases at V and 3 bases at J, with 15 bases in the middle. Germline loops: CDR1 WSHSY, CDR2 SAAADI. CDR3 length: 15 residues. This chain's CDR3 is CASSEGQGGLYEQYF. CDR3 bases: TGCGCCAGCAGTGAAGGTCAGGGAGGACTCTACGAGCAGTACTTC.

This clonotype was recorded at least ten times. The chain recombines TRBV5-6 with TRBJ2-1; no clear D. Per the germline V gene, CDR1 is SGHDT and CDR2 is YYEEEE. This CDR3 has 15 residues. Trimming left V 3 bases short and J 8 bases short, with 18 bases between. The DNA of the CDR3 is TGTGCCAGCAGCTCAATCCTGCGACGCTCCTATGAGCAGTTCTTC. Its protein product is CASSSILRRSYEQFF.

The genes are TRBV4-2 and TRBJ2-7; 10 positions match TRBD2. The length of the CDR3 is 14 residues. Trimming took 2 bases from V and 3 from J; bases not matched to a gene: 1. Germline V lookup: CDR1 LGHNA, CDR2 YNFKEQ. The CDR3 nucleotides read TGTGCCAGCAGCCAACCTAGCGGGAGCTACGAGCAGTACTTC. Translating it yields CASSQPSGSYEQYF.

This clonotype was found many times. The rearrangement joins TRBV3-1 to TRBJ1-4, with TRBD1 as a possible D gene (6 bases). The CDR3 has 16 amino acids. Trimming removed 6 bases from V and 4 bases from J, with 18 bases in between. Germline V gene sequence: CDR1 LGHDT, CDR2 YNNKEL (reference sequence). The CDR3 coding sequence is TGTGCCAGCAGGCCCAACAGGGCCGCTCTTAATGAAAAACTGTTTTTT. Translating gives CASRPNRAALNEKLFF.

The chain recombines TRBV20-1 with TRBJ2-1; 9 bases match TRBD1. Germline V CDR1 and CDR2: DFQATT, SNEGSKA (reference sequence). Trimming took 5 bases from V and 6 from J; bases not matched to a gene: 2. The CDR3 contains 12 residues. CDR3: CSAQDRGNEQFF. In DNA form, the CDR3 reads TGCAGTGCTCAGGACAGGGGCAATGAGCAGTTCTTC.

The chain carries TRBV29-1 and TRBJ2-5; 7 bases are shared with TRBD2. The CDR3 sequence is 13 residues long. Germline V gene data show CDR1 as SQVTM and CDR2 as ANQGSEA. J was trimmed by 5 bases and V by 3 bases; bases with no gene match: 6. CDR3 sequence: CSVEDRGVETQYF. The DNA for the CDR3 is TGCAGCGTTGAGGACCGGGGGGTTGAGACCCAGTACTTC.

A remark on this clonotype: This may come from a read error, since a much larger clone is one base off. The chain combines TRBV29-1 with TRBJ1-2; D ambiguous. The germline V gene encodes CDR1 SQVTM and CDR2 ANQGSEA. The CDR3 loop spans 12 amino acids. Trimming removed 3 bases from V and 6 bases from J, with 11 bases in between. CDR3 region: CSVDDSRNGYTF. CDR3 sequence (DNA): TGCAGCGTTGATGACTCCCGAAATGGCTACACCTTC.

This clonotype was seen many times. The chain couples TRBV3-1 to TRBJ1-5; D is undetermined. This CDR3 comprises 14 residues. Germline V lookup: CDR1 LGHDT, CDR2 YNNKEL (reference sequence). Trimming cost V 0 bases and J 6 bases, with 9 bases left between them. Written as DNA, the CDR3 is TGTGCCAGCAGCCAAGATCTTGTGGTTCAGCCCCAGCATTTT. It encodes CASSQDLVVQPQHF.

This clonotype turned up a few times. The chain uses TRBV7-9 and TRBJ2-7; D possibly corresponds to TRBD1 (6 bases). Trimming removed 1 base at V and 3 bases at J, with 19 bases between. The CDR3 has 17 residues. CDR1 is SEHNR and CDR2 is FQNEAQ in the germline V gene (reference sequence). The CDR3 bases are TGTGCCAGCAGCTTAGTAGGGACAACACGCTCCTACTACGAGCAGTACTTC. Encoded protein: CASSLVGTTRSYYEQYF.

This clonotype was detected many times. The chain uses TRBV11-1 and TRBJ2-3, with D possibly being TRBD2 (5 bases). The V gene's germline CDR1 is SGHAT and CDR2 FQDESV (reference sequence). The CDR3 totals 16 residues. The V and J ends lost 1 base and 2 bases respectively, with 13 bases between them. This chain's CDR3 is CASSLVGRLTTDTQYF. In nucleotides, the CDR3 is TGTGCCAGCAGCTTAGTAGGGAGACTGACCACAGATACGCAGTATTTT. Combining the CDR3 with reference TRBV11-1 and TRBJ2-3 gives the whole variable domain EAEVAQSPRYKITEKSQAVAFWCDPISGHATLYWYRQILGQGPELLVQFQDESVVDDSQLPKDRFSAERLKGVDSTLKIQPAELGDSAMYLCASSLVGRLTTDTQYFGPGTRLTVL.

The chain has TRBV5-1 and TRBJ2-2, with D perhaps being TRBD1 or TRBD2 (5 bases each). The CDR3 is 15 amino acids. Germline CDR1 SGHRS, CDR2 YFSETQ. V lost 5 bases to trimming and J lost 2 bases, with 13 bases between them. The CDR3 sequence is CASRGGQTNTGELFF. CDR3 nucleotide sequence: TGCGCCAGCAGAGGAGGACAAACCAACACCGGGGAGCTGTTTTTT.